A selection of T cell receptor beta chains follows, all from one sample in a study of cytomegalovirus exposure and HLA in healthy donors. TCRdb's table, derived via immunoSEQ multiplex PCR, lists solely in-frame clones and lacks some. The table has about 83,000 clones, about four fifths seen once. Sample: PBMCs. Receptors were obtained from a woman between 25 and 40 years old in good health and CMV-seronegative. The conserved cysteine and the conserved F or W are not part of the CDR3 here. Fields, in order: J gene, V gene, clone size, CDR3 protein. Not every row has a clone size; where given, it reads once, few, many or a size class.

j_call: TRBJ2-2
v_call: TRBV5-5
clone_size: .
cdr3_aa: ASSLNTGELF

j_call: TRBJ2-7
v_call: TRBV7-3
clone_size: .
cdr3_aa: ASSPYQGVSYEQY

j_call: TRBJ1-3
v_call: TRBV4-1
clone_size: .
cdr3_aa: ASSQDTRNTIY

j_call: TRBJ1-3
v_call: TRBV7-3
clone_size: .
cdr3_aa: ASSRGQGGENTIY

j_call: TRBJ2-7
v_call: TRBV18
clone_size: .
cdr3_aa: ASSATSLPLSSYYEQY

j_call: TRBJ1-3
v_call: TRBV30
clone_size: few
cdr3_aa: AWSVRGIGNTIY

j_call: TRBJ2-2
v_call: TRBV5-1
clone_size: .
cdr3_aa: ASSAGTSGYTGELF

j_call: TRBJ2-7
v_call: TRBV7-8
clone_size: few
cdr3_aa: ASSLVTSGTLSYEQY

j_call: TRBJ2-1
v_call: TRBV15
clone_size: .
cdr3_aa: ATSRGSSGSNEQF

j_call: TRBJ1-5
v_call: TRBV19
clone_size: .
cdr3_aa: ASSIWGGNQPQH

j_call: TRBJ2-5
v_call: TRBV9
clone_size: .
cdr3_aa: ASSRWDSQETQY

j_call: TRBJ2-2
v_call: TRBV6-4
clone_size: .
cdr3_aa: ASSDSGLAGNTGELF

j_call: TRBJ2-7
v_call: TRBV28
clone_size: .
cdr3_aa: ASSSRTGTASYEQY

j_call: TRBJ1-4
v_call: TRBV6-1
clone_size: .
cdr3_aa: ASGVDREEKLF

j_call: TRBJ2-1
v_call: TRBV6-6
clone_size: .
cdr3_aa: ASRQGAYNEQF

j_call: TRBJ2-6
v_call: TRBV5-8
clone_size: .
cdr3_aa: ASSLSHISGANVLT

j_call: TRBJ1-2
v_call: TRBV7-2
clone_size: .
cdr3_aa: ASSERQGFYGYT

j_call: TRBJ2-7
v_call: TRBV6-5
clone_size: few
cdr3_aa: ASSYSRDEQY